The 21 T cell receptor beta chains below all came from one sample that was sequenced in a study of OX40 agonist ivuxolimab in advanced cancers. The protocol was immunoSEQ multiplex PCR, while the TCRdb copy is restricted to in-frame clones and leaves out a portion. The data show 70,000 to 95,000 clones, around 94% seen once. This material consisted of CD4+ or CD8+ T cells sorted from blood, taken in a trial of the OX40 agonist ivuxolimab. Every receptor here comes from an adult with an advanced solid tumor such as melanoma, head and neck, liver or kidney cancer.

The V call is TRBV9, the J call TRBJ2-7, with 8 nucleotides matching TRBD2. Trimming took 4 bases from V and 3 from J; bases not matched to a gene: 9. This CDR3 is built from 15 residues. Germline V gene lookup returns CDR1 SGDLS and CDR2 YYNGEE. This chain's CDR3 is CASSLTYGRDYEQYF. The CDR3 bases are TGTGCCAGCAGCCTAACCTACGGGAGGGACTACGAGCAGTACTTC.

The chain joins TRBV7-9 to TRBJ1-2; weak D call: TRBD1 (5 bases). The CDR3 sequence is 15 residues long. Trimming removed 0 bases from V and 8 bases from J, with 16 bases in between. Germline V CDR1 and CDR2: SEHNR, FQNEAQ (reference sequence). The CDR3 loop reads CASSLAGDPTGGYTF. The CDR3 bases are TGTGCCAGCAGCTTAGCAGGGGATCCTACGGGAGGCTACACCTTC.

CDR3 nucleotides: TGTGTAGTGGCGGACCGAGCCTCCTATAATTCACCCCTCCACTTT. Translated: CVVADRASYNSPLHF. The rearrangement links TRBV28 to TRBJ1-6; no clear D. CDR3 length: 15 residues. Germline CDR1 is MDHEN and CDR2 is SYDVKM.

This clone was observed a few times. This chain uses TRBV25-1 with TRBJ1-1, with unresolved D. Trimming left V 8 bases short and J 0 bases short, with 7 bases between. Germline V lookup: CDR1 MGHDK, CDR2 SYGVNS. The CDR3 consists of 12 residues. Here the CDR3 DNA reads TGTGCCAGCGCATCAATGAACACTGAAGCTTTCTTT. Its translation: CASASMNTEAFF.

The V call is TRBV4-3, the J call TRBJ2-7; a possible D gene is TRBD1 (7 bases). V dropped 8 bases and J dropped 4 bases, with 15 bases sitting between them. CDR1 and CDR2 from the germline V gene are LGHNA and YSLEER. CDR3 size: 13 residues. The chain's CDR3 is CASAGQLHYEQYF. The CDR3 DNA is TGCGCCAGCGCGGGACAGTTACATTACGAGCAGTACTTC.

The rearrangement joins TRBV7-8 to TRBJ1-1, with 11 bases matching TRBD1. This CDR3 is 14 amino acids long. V dropped 5 bases and J dropped 5; count of bases not matched to a gene: 4. The V gene's germline CDR1 is SGHVS and CDR2 FQNEAQ. The chain's CDR3 is CASSPGQGVTEAFF. CDR3 sequence (DNA): TGTGCCAGCAGCCCGGGACAGGGGGTGACTGAAGCTTTCTTT.

The chain links TRBV5-1 to TRBJ2-5, with D uncertain. Trimming removed 1 base at V and 5 bases at J, with 9 bases between. In germline, CDR1 is SGHRS, CDR2 YFSETQ. The CDR3 is made up of 13 amino acids. The CDR3 sequence is CASSLWDMETQYF. The CDR3 nucleotides read TGCGCCAGCAGCTTGTGGGATATGGAGACCCAGTACTTC.

V and J are TRBV4-3 and TRBJ2-7; D possibly uses TRBD1 or TRBD2 (5 bases each). The CDR3 is made up of 15 amino acids. With 0 bases removed from V and 5 bases from J, the gap between germline ends came to 14 bases. Per germline, CDR1 LGHNA and CDR2 YSLEER. This CDR3 is CASSQDRGDRNEQYF. CDR3 DNA: TGCGCCAGCAGCCAAGATCGAGGGGATCGGAACGAGCAGTACTTC.

This chain connects TRBV2 to TRBJ1-4; 7 positions agree with TRBD1. Germline lookup yields CDR1 SNHLY and CDR2 FYNNEI. V lost 6 bases to trimming and J lost 7 bases; unmatched junction nucleotides: 8. The CDR3 has 14 residues. The CDR3 is CASSEQGSGEKLFF. CDR3 bases: TGTGCCAGCAGCGAACAGGGGAGCGGTGAAAAACTGTTTTTT.

V is TRBV4-3 and J is TRBJ1-2, with a possible D match to TRBD1 (5 bases). The CDR3 has 13 amino acids. V was shortened by 1 base and J by 8 bases, with 11 bases between the two germline ends. Germline CDR1 is LGHNA and CDR2 is YSLEER. As DNA, the CDR3 is TGCGCCAGCAGCCAAGGACGGGGGGACGGCTACACCTTC. This gives the protein CASSQGRGDGYTF.

Comment on this clone: This sample also contains other DNA sequences that code for the same CDR3. The chain is built from TRBV29-1 and TRBJ2-3, with D uncertain. Germline values: CDR1 SQVTM, CDR2 ANQGSEA. CDR3 length equals 17 residues. V was shortened by 4 bases and J by 0 bases, with 20 bases between the two germline ends. In nucleotides, the CDR3 is TGCAGCGTTGTGTTCCCACATGGTCCGGTGAGCACAGATACGCAGTATTTT. It translates to CSVVFPHGPVSTDTQYF.

The chain joins TRBV7-9 to TRBJ1-1; TRBD1 is a possible D gene (5 bases). The CDR3 loop spans 14 amino acids. Germline V gene data show CDR1 as SEHNR and CDR2 as FQNEAQ (reference sequence). V lost 5 bases and J lost 3, with 13 bases in between. DNA for the CDR3: TGTGCCAGCAGCCCTAGGGACTCCTACACTGAAGCTTTCTTT. Translating it yields CASSPRDSYTEAFF. Using reference TRBV7-9 and TRBJ1-1 for the parts outside the CDR3, the full variable domain is DTGVSQNPRHKITKRGQNVTFRCDPISEHNRLYWYRQTLGQGPEFLTYFQNEAQLEKSRLLSDRFSAERPKGSFSTLEIQRTEQGDSAMYLCASSPRDSYTEAFFGQGTRLTVV.

This clone was seen a few times. The chain has TRBV9 and TRBJ1-5; TRBD1 is a possible D gene (5 bases). V was pared by 4 bases and J by 7 bases, with 15 bases between. The germline V gene has CDR1 SGDLS and CDR2 YYNGEE. The CDR3 runs to 14 residues. CDR3 nucleotides: TGTGCCAGCAGCCCGGGACTCCAAAACCAGCCCCAGCATTTT. Protein product: CASSPGLQNQPQHF.

The chain recombines TRBV6-4 with TRBJ1-1; TRBD1 agrees at 7 bases. CDR3 length: 14 amino acids. J gave up 4 bases and V 4 bases, and 6 bases lay outside the gene matches. Germline values: CDR1 MRHNA, CDR2 SNTAGT. CDR3 coding DNA: TGTGCCAGCAGTGCGCCCCCAGGGGGCACTGAAGCTTTCTTT. This translates into CASSAPPGGTEAFF.

CDR3 amino acids: CASSIDRGEAFF. The CDR3 DNA follows: TGTGCCAGTAGTATTGACAGAGGGGAAGCTTTCTTT. The gene calls are TRBV19 and TRBJ1-1, with D perhaps matching TRBD1 (5 bases). With 3 bases removed from V and 8 bases from J, the gap between germline ends came to 10 bases. Germline V lookup: CDR1 LNHDA, CDR2 SQIVND (reference sequence). The CDR3 length is 12 residues.

This chain joins TRBV27 and TRBJ2-1; 11 bases are a match to TRBD2. Germline CDR1 and CDR2: MNHEY and SMNVEV (reference sequence). The ends lost 4 bases at V and 9 bases at J; junction bases unmatched: 14. The CDR3 covers 17 residues. For the CDR3, the DNA is TGTGCCAGCAGTTCTCGATCTAGCGGGGGGCCTCCGGGTGAGCAGTTCTTC. It encodes CASSSRSSGGPPGEQFF.

The chain couples TRBV27 to TRBJ1-2; D is unclear. Trimming shortened V by 0 bases and J by 8 bases, and 10 bases separated the two germline ends. Per the germline V gene, CDR1 is MNHEY and CDR2 is SMNVEV (reference sequence). This CDR3 contains 13 residues. The CDR3 sequence is CASSLSVGGGYTF. The DNA of the CDR3 is TGTGCCAGCAGTTTATCGGTAGGAGGAGGCTACACCTTC.

This clone has more than one count but fewer than ten. V is TRBV15 and J is TRBJ2-1; TRBD2 matches 9 bases. CDR3 length: 16 residues. J gave up 7 bases and V 1 base, and 8 bases lay outside the gene matches. In germline, CDR1 is LNHNV, CDR2 YYDKDF (reference sequence). In DNA form, the CDR3 reads TGTGCCACCAGCAGAGGGGGCGGGAGGGCGATAAATGAGCAGTTCTTC. It translates to CATSRGGGRAINEQFF.

The chain is built from TRBV23-1 and TRBJ2-5; the D gene is possibly TRBD2 (6 bases). TRBV23-1 is known as an ORF, though its function is uncertain. There are 18 residues in the CDR3. V lost 0 bases to trimming and J lost 2 bases, with 19 bases between them. The CDR3 nucleotides read TGCGCCAGCAGTCAATCTTCCCGCATAGCGGTGATTCAAGAGACCCAGTACTTC. This codes for CASSQSSRIAVIQETQYF.

The gene calls are TRBV7-8 and TRBJ1-5, with D uncertain. The CDR3 contains 13 residues. Trimming took off 2 bases at V and 7 bases at J, with 9 bases between the two ends. The germline gives CDR1 SGHVS, CDR2 FQNEAQ. The CDR3 DNA sequence: TGTGCCAGCAGCTTATCCCCCCAACAGCCCCAGCATTTT. As protein: CASSLSPQQPQHF.

This chain joins TRBV6-5 and TRBJ1-1; D gene ambiguous. V gave up 4 bases and J gave up 0 bases, with 15 bases separating them. CDR3 size: 16 residues. Per germline, CDR1 MNHEY and CDR2 SVGAGI. This CDR3 reads CASSFIGRYMNTEAFF. In DNA form, the CDR3 reads TGTGCCAGCAGTTTTATAGGGAGATATATGAACACTGAAGCTTTCTTT.